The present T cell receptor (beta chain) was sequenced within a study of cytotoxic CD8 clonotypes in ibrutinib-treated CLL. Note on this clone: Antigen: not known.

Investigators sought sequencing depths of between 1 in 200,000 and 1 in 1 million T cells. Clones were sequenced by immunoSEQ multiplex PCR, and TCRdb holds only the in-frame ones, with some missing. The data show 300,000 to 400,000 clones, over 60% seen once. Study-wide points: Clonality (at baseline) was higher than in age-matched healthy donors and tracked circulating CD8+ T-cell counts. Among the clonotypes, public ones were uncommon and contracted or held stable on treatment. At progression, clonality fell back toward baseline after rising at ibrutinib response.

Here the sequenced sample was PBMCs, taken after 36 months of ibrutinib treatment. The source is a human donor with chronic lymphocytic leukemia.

CDR3 sequence: CASSPRQGNNSPLHF. CDR3 DNA sequence: TGTGCCAGCAGCCCCCGACAGGGAAATAATTCACCCCTCCACTTT. V and J are TRBV7-8 and TRBJ1-6; 7 positions agree with TRBD1. Germline lookup yields CDR1 SGHVS and CDR2 FQNEAQ. There are 15 residues in the CDR3. V lost 5 bases, J lost 5 bases, and 6 bases stayed unmatched.